This T cell receptor beta chain derives from a study of regulatory T cells. Study conclusions and caveats: In patients, unique TRB V-J pairs were restricted and V/J usage skewed, especially in Tregs.

Primers: 52 TRBV forward and 13 TRBJ reverse. Measured with immunoSEQ multiplex PCR; TCRdb has only the in-frame clones, and not every one. The sample carries approximately 5,400 clones, less than 85% recorded once. V lost 0 bases to trimming and J lost 5 bases; unmatched junction nucleotides: 9. The germline gives CDR1 SEHNR, CDR2 FQNEAQ (reference sequence). The CDR3 totals 16 residues. On this clone: Its antigen is unidentified.

Sequenced input: CD8+ T cells sorted from blood. This TCR was recovered from a child aged 5 to 17 with CD3G deficiency. This rearrangement joins TRBV7-9 to TRBJ2-5; TRBD2 agrees at 7 bases. This CDR3 is CASSLAGRARMETQYF. CDR3 DNA sequence: TGTGCCAGCAGCTTAGCAGGGAGGGCGCGGATGGAGACCCAGTACTTC.